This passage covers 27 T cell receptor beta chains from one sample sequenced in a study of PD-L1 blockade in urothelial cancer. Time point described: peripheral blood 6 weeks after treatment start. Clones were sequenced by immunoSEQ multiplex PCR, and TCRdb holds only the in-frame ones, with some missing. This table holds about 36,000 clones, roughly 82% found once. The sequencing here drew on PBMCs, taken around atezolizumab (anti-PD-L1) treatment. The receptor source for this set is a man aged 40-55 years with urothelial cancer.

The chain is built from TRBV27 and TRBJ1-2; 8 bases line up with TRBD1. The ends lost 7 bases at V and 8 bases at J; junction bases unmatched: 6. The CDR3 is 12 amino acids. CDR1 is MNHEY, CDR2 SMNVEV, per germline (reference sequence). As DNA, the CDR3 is TGTGCCAGCACGACAGGGGATCGAGGCTACACCTTC. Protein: CASTTGDRGYTF.

The CDR3 region has the DNA TGTGCCAGCAGTCAGACAGGGGTGACTGAAGCTTTCTTT. Translation gives CASSQTGVTEAFF. J is TRBJ1-1 and V is TRBV7-2; 8 nucleotides match TRBD1. This CDR3 has 13 residues. The V gene's germline CDR1 is SGHTA and CDR2 FQGNSA. V lost 6 bases to trimming and J lost 5 bases; unmatched junction nucleotides: 5.

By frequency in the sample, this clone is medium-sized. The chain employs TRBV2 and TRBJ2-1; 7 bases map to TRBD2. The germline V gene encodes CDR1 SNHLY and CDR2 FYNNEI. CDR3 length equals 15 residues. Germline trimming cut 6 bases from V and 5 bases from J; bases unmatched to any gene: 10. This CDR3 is CASRRRRGDHNEQFF. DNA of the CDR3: TGTGCCAGCAGACGACGCCGGGGGGACCACAATGAGCAGTTCTTC.

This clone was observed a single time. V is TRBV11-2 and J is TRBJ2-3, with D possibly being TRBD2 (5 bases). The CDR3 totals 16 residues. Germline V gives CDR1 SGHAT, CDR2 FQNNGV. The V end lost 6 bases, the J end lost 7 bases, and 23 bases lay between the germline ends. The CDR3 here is CASSSISRVARNTQYF. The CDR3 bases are TGTGCCAGCAGTTCCATCTCGCGGGTCGCACGGAATACGCAGTATTTT.

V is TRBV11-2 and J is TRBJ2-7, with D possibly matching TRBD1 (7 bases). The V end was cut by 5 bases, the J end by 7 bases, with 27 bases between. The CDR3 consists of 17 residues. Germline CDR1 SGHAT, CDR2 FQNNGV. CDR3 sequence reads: CASSQTAGQRPLREQYF. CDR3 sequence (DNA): TGTGCCAGCAGCCAAACCGCGGGACAGAGACCACTTCGAGAGCAGTACTTC.

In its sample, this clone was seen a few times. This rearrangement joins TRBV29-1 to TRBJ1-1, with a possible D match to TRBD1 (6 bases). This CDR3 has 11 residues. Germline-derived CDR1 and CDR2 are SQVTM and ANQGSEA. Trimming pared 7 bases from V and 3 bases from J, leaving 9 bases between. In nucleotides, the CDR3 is TGCAGCGGGGGACACCACACTGAAGCTTTCTTT. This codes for CSGGHHTEAFF.

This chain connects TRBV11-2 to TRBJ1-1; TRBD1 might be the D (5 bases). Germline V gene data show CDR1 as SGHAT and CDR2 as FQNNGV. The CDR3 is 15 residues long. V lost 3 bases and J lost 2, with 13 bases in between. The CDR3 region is CASSFGGGSNTEAFF. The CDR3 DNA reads TGTGCCAGCAGCTTCGGGGGAGGATCAAACACTGAAGCTTTCTTT.

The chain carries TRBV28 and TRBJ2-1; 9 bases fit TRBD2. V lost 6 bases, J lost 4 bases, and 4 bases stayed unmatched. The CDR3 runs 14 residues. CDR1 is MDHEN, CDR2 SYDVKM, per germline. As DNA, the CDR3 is TGTGCCAGCAGCAAGACTAGCGGATACAATGAGCAGTTCTTC. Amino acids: CASSKTSGYNEQFF.

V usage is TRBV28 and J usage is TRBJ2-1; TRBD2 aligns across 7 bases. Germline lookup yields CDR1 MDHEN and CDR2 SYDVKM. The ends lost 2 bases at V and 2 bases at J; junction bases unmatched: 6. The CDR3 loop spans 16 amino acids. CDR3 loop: CASSLPISGAYNEQFF. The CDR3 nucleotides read TGTGCCAGCAGTTTACCCATCAGCGGGGCCTACAATGAGCAGTTCTTC.

This chain's CDR3 is CARAPPQSSYEQYF. The CDR3 nucleotides read TGCGCCAGGGCACCCCCACAGAGCTCCTACGAGCAGTACTTC. The rearrangement uses TRBV5-1 and TRBJ2-7, with D unresolved. The CDR3 length is 14 residues. Looked up from germline, CDR1 is SGHRS and CDR2 is YFSETQ. Trimming took off 8 bases at V and 0 bases at J, with 15 bases between the two ends.

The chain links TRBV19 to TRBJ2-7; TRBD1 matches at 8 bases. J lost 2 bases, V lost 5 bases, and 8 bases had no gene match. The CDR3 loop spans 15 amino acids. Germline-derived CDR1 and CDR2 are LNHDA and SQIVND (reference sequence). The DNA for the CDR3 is TGTGCCAGTAGTCCCCGGGACAGGCTTACCTACGAGCAGTACTTC. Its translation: CASSPRDRLTYEQYF.

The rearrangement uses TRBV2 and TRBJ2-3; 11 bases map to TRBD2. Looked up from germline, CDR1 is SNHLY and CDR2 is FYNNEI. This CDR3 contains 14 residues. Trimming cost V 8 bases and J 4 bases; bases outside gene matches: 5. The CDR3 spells CASSIAGGSDTQYF. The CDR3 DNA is TGTGCCAGCTCCATAGCGGGAGGGTCAGATACGCAGTATTTT.

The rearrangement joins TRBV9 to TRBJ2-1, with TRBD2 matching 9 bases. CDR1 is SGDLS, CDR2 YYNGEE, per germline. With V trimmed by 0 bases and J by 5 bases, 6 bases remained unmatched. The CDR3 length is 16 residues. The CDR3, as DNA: TGTGCCAGCAGCGTAGTTGGGGCTAGCGGGAACAATGAGCAGTTCTTC. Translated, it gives CASSVVGASGNNEQFF.

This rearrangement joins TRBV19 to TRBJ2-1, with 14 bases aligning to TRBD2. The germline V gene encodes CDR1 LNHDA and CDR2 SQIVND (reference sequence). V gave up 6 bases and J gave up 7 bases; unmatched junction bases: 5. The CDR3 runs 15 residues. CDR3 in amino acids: CASSERLAGGNEQFF. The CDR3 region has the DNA TGTGCCAGTAGCGAACGACTAGCGGGAGGGAATGAGCAGTTCTTC.

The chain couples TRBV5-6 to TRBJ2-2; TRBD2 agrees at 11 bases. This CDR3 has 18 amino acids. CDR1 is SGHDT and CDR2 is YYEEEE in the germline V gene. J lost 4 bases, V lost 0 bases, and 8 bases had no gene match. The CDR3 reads CASSLGGGLAELTGELFF. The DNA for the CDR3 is TGTGCCAGCAGCTTGGGGGGGGGACTAGCGGAGCTCACCGGGGAGCTGTTTTTT.

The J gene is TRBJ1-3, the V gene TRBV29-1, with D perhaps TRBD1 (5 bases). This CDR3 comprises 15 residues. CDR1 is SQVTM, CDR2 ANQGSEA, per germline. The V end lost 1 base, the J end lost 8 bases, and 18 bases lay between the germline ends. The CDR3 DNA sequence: TGCAGCGTTGAAGGGCGAGGAGGGGCTCGAGACACCATATATTTT. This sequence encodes CSVEGRGGARDTIYF. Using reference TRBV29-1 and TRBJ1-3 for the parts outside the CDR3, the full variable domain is SAVISQKPSRDICQRGTSLTIQCQVDSQVTMMFWYRQQPGQSLTLIATANQGSEATYESGFVIDKFPISRPNLTFSTLTVSNMSPEDSSIYLCSVEGRGGARDTIYFGEGSWLTVV.

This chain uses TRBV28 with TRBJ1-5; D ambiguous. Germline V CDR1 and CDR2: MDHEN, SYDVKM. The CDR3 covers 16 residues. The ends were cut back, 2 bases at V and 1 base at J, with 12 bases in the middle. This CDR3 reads CASSLPMSESNQPQHF. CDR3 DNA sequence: TGTGCCAGCAGTTTACCCATGTCTGAGAGCAATCAGCCCCAGCATTTT.

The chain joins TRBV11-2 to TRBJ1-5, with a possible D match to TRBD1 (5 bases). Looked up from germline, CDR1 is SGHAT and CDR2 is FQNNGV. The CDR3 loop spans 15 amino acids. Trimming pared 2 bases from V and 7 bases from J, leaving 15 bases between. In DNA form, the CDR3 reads TGTGCCAGCAGCTTACAGGGACTGGGAGGGCAGCCCCAGCATTTT. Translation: CASSLQGLGGQPQHF.

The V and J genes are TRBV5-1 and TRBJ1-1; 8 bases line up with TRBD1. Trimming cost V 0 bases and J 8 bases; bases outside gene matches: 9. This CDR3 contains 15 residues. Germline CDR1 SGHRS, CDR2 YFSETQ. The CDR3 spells CASSLEGRTGSEAFF. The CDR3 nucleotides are TGCGCCAGCAGCTTGGAGGGGAGGACAGGGTCGGAAGCTTTCTTT.

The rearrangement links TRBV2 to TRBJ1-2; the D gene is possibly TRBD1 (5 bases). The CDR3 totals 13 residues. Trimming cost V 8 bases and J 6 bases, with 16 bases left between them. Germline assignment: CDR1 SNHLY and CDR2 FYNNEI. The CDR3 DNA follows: TGTGCCAGCCGGAGGGACCCCCAGAATGGCTACACCTTC. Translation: CASRRDPQNGYTF.

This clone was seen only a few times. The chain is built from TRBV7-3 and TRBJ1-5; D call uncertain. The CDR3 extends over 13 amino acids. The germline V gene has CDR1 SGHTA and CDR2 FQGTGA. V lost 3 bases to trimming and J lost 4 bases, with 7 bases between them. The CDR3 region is CASSFDGNQPQHF. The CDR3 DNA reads TGTGCCAGCAGCTTTGACGGGAATCAGCCCCAGCATTTT. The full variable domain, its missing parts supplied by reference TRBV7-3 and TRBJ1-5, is GAGVSQTPSNKVTEKGKYVELRCDPISGHTALYWYRQSLGQGPEFLIYFQGTGAADDSGLPNDRFFAVRPEGSVSTLKIQRTERGDSAVYLCASSFDGNQPQHFGDGTRLSIL.

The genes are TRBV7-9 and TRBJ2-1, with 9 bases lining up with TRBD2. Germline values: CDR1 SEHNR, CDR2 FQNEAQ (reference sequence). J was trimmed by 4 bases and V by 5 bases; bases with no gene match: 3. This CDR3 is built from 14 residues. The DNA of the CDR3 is TGTGCCAGCAGCCGGACTAGCGTGTACAATGAGCAGTTCTTC. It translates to CASSRTSVYNEQFF.

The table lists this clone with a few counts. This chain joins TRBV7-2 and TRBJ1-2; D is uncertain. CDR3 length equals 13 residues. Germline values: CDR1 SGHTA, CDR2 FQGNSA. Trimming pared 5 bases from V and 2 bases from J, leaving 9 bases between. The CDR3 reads CASSPQLNYGYTF. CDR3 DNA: TGTGCCAGCAGCCCACAGCTCAACTATGGCTACACCTTC. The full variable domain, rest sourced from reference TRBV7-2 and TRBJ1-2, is GAGVSQSPSNKVTEKGKDVELRCDPISGHTALYWYRQSLGQGLEFLIYFQGNSAPDKSGLPSDRFSAERTGGSVSTLTIQRTQQEDSAVYLCASSPQLNYGYTFGSGTRLTVV.

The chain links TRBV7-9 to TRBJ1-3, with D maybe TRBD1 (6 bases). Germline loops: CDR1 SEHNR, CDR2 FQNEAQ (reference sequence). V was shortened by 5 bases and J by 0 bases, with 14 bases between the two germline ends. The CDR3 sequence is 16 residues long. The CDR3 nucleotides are TGTGCCAGCAGCCTCCAGGGGCTGGGCTCTGGAAACACCATATATTTT. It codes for CASSLQGLGSGNTIYF.

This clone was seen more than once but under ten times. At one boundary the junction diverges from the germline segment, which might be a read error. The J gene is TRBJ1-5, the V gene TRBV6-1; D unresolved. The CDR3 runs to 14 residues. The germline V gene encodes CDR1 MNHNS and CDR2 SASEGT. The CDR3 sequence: CASSEVPPLQRQHF. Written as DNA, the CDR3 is TGTGCCAGCAGTGAAGTGCCCCCTCTTCAGCGCCAGCATTTT.

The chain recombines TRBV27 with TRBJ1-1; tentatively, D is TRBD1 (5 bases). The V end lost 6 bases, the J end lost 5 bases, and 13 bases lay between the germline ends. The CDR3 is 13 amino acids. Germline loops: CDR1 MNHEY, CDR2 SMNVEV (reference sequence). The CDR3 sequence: CASRTGPGTEAFF. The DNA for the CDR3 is TGTGCCAGCAGGACCGGCCCAGGGACTGAAGCTTTCTTT.

The CDR3 here is CASSYLGLRPDTEAFF. The CDR3 DNA reads TGTGCCAGCAGTTACTTGGGACTCCGACCCGACACTGAAGCTTTCTTT. J is TRBJ1-1 and V is TRBV6-5, with D possibly being TRBD1 (5 bases). This CDR3 comprises 16 residues. Deletions cut 1 base from V and 3 bases from J, with 15 bases between. Per the germline V gene, CDR1 is MNHEY and CDR2 is SVGAGI.